These 9 T cell receptor beta chains came from one sample sequenced in a study of shared clonotypes between healthy human individuals. Using immunoSEQ multiplex PCR, the repertoire was profiled, and TCRdb retains in-frame clones only, with some absent. Here the sample spans fewer than 600,000 clones, around 77% being singletons. Input material: PBMCs. These receptors came from a woman in her forties in good health. Some clones in this sample may be carry-over from other donors' samples.

This clone was observed a few times. This sequence is one base from a far larger clone and is likely a read error. In the same sample, other DNA sequences code for this CDR3. The V call is TRBV30, the J call TRBJ1-5, with 7 bases fitting TRBD1. The CDR3 extends over 17 amino acids. Germline V lookup: CDR1 GTSNPN, CDR2 SVGIG (reference sequence). The CDR3 loop is CAWSDGRGGDGNQPQHF. CDR3 coding DNA: TGCGCCTGGAGTGACGGCAGGGGGGGCGACGGCAATCAGCCCCAGCATTTT. The variable domain in full, completed from reference TRBV30 and TRBJ1-5, reads SQTIHQWPATLVQPVGSPLSLECTVEGTSNPNLYWYRQAAGRGLQLLFYSVGIGQISSEVPQNLSASRPQDRQFILSSKKLLLSDSGFYLCAWSDGRGGDGNQPQHFGDGTRLSIL.

Regarding this clone: Germline and junction disagree at one end, which may indicate a read error. The chain uses TRBV15 and TRBJ2-7; D may be TRBD2 (5 bases). Germline V lookup: CDR1 LNHNV, CDR2 YYDKDF (reference sequence). This CDR3 region has 12 residues. The CDR3 DNA reads TGTGCCACCAGCAGAGGAGGGCGGATCCAGGACTTC. Translating it yields CATSRGGRIQDF.

Concerning this clone: A much larger clone differs from this one at a single base, so this may be a read error. Other DNA sequences within the sample encode an identical CDR3. The V call is TRBV11-2, the J call TRBJ2-2; D may be TRBD2 (6 bases). The CDR3 totals 16 residues. The germline V gene encodes CDR1 SGHAT and CDR2 FQNNGV. Trimming left V 4 bases short and J 6 bases short, with 18 bases between. The CDR3 DNA reads TGTGCCAGCAGCTCTATGGGAGGTTCGGGATCCGGGGAGCTGTTTTTT. Its translation is CASSSMGGSGSGELFF.

The chain links TRBV2 to TRBJ2-7; D ambiguous. Germline V gene sequence: CDR1 SNHLY, CDR2 FYNNEI. Trimming stripped 7 bases from V and 7 bases from J, with 11 bases between. This CDR3 comprises 11 residues. In nucleotides, the CDR3 is TGTGCCAGCACCCGGATGGGTGAGCAGTACTTC. This codes for CASTRMGEQYF.

In regard to this clone: This likely reflects a read error, since a far larger clone is one base away. The CDR3 loop reads CSAETGGNGANVLTF. CDR3 nucleotides: TGCAGCGCGGAGACAGGGGGCAATGGGGCCAACGTCCTGACTTTC. The chain recombines TRBV29-1 with TRBJ2-6; 10 nucleotides match TRBD1. CDR1 is SQVTM, CDR2 ANQGSEA, per germline. The CDR3 is 15 residues long. V dropped 7 bases and J dropped 3; count of bases not matched to a gene: 6.

The rearrangement joins TRBV18 to TRBJ2-3; 10 bases fit TRBD2. Trimming removed 4 bases from V and 0 bases from J; junction bases left unmatched: 10. Per germline, CDR1 KGHSH and CDR2 LQKENI. The CDR3 runs to 18 residues. The CDR3 region is CASSLPRTSGPSTDTQYF. The DNA of the CDR3 is TGTGCCAGCTCACTCCCTCGGACTAGCGGACCGAGCACAGATACGCAGTATTTT.

The count of this clone is one. The V call is TRBV28, the J call TRBJ2-7, with 12 bases that match TRBD1. The CDR3 covers 15 residues. With 8 bases clipped from V and 4 bases from J, the junction kept 9 bases outside the gene matches. Germline V gene data show CDR1 as MDHEN and CDR2 as SYDVKM. The CDR3 DNA is TGTGCCAGCGAACCGGGACAGGGGGCGGTTTACGAGCAGTACTTC. Translation: CASEPGQGAVYEQYF.

V is TRBV6-5 and J is TRBJ1-2, with D possibly matching TRBD1 (5 bases). CDR1 is MNHEY, CDR2 SVGAGI, per germline. Trimming removed 6 bases from V and 6 bases from J, with 11 bases in between. This CDR3 is built from 12 residues. The CDR3 sequence: CASRRGRDGYTF. The CDR3 coding sequence is TGTGCCAGCAGGCGGGGGAGAGATGGCTACACCTTC.

J is TRBJ2-5 and V is TRBV2; D gene uncertain. V lost 7 bases to trimming and J lost 4 bases, with 16 bases between them. The germline gives CDR1 SNHLY, CDR2 FYNNEI. CDR3 length equals 14 residues. The CDR3 sequence: CASISETRAETQYF. CDR3 coding DNA: TGTGCCAGCATTAGTGAGACTCGGGCAGAGACCCAGTACTTC. Together with reference TRBV2 and TRBJ2-5, the CDR3 gives the full variable domain: EPEVTQTPSHQVTQMGQEVILRCVPISNHLYFYWYRQILGQKVEFLVSFYNNEISEKSEIFDDQFSVERPDGSNFTLKIRSTKLEDSAMYFCASISETRAETQYFGPGTRLLVL.